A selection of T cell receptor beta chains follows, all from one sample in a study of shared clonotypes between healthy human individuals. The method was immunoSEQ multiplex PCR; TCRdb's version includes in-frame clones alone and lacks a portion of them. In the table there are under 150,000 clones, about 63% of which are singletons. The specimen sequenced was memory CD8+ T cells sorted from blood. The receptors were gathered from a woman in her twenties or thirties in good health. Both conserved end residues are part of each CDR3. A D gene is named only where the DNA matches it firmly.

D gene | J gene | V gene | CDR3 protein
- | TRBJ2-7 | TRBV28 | CASSPREGFGEQYF
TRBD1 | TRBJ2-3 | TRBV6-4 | CASSGDRAGDRGADTQYF
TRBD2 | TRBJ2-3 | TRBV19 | CASSPLLAGGTDTQYF
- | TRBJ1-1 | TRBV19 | CASSMVLNTEAFF
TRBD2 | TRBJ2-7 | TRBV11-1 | CASSLASGRTYEQYF
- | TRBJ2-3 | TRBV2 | CASKGDTDTQYF
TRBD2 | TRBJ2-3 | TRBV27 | CASSPQLAGGPSRTDTQYF
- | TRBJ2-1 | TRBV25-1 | CASNSPSSYNEQFF
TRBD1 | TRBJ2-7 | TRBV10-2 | CASGTGAETSPYEQYF
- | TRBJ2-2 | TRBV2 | CAGIRRAGTGELFF
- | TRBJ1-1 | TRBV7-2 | CASSLSPTIEAFF
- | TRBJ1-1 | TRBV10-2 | CASRRDALNTEAFF
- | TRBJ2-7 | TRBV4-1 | CASSPTVAYEQYF
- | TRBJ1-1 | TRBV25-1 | CASSEYESNTEAFF
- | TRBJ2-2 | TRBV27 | CASSPRYPSINMATNTGELFF
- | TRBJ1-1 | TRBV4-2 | CASSQTPTNTEAFF
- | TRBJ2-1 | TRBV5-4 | CASSSSGLNNEQFF
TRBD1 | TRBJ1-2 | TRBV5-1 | CASSAPDRGDYGYTF
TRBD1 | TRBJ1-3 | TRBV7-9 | CASSRRDRDGNTIYF
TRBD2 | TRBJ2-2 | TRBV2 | CASTFSSGLNTGELFF
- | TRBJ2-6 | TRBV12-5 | CASGQYTAGQSRANVLTF
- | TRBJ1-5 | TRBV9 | CASSATGGLGQPQHF
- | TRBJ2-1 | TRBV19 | CASSTGRPVDEQFF
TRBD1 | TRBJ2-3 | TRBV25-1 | CASNEGAASTDTQYF
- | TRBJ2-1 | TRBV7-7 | CASSLDGSSYNEQFF
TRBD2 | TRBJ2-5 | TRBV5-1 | CASSLALAGQETQYF
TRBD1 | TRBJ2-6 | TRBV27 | CASSLSGPRDRVLGANVLTF